A single TCR beta chain is shown here with its context. Study processing details: Reference gene primer amplification in the assay estimated nucleated cell counts. The protocol was immunoSEQ multiplex PCR, while the TCRdb copy is restricted to in-frame clones and leaves out a portion. The V and J calls and the clone size are those of that table, but D and trimming were determined from the DNA. This sample has just over 650,000 clones, with around 89% found just once. These data are taken from a study of blood T cell repertoires in COVID-19. Study as a whole: COVID-19 samples, acute and convalescent, were from the United States, Italy and Spain. T cells, B-cell-depleted T cells, or PBMCs provided the cDNA or gDNA that served as material.

The CDR3 covers 16 residues. Germline trimming cut 2 bases from V and 0 bases from J; bases unmatched to any gene: 7. Germline loops: CDR1 LGHDT, CDR2 YNNKEL (reference sequence). The sequenced sample consisted of peripheral blood. The chain links TRBV3-1 (or the pseudogene TRBV3-2) to TRBJ2-7; 7 bases map to TRBD1. The clonotype comes from a woman between 18 and 29 years old with acute or convalescent COVID-19. The CDR3 region is CASSQTPGQSSYEQYF. In nucleotides, the CDR3 is TGTGCCAGCAGCCAAACGCCGGGACAGAGCTCCTACGAGCAGTACTTC.